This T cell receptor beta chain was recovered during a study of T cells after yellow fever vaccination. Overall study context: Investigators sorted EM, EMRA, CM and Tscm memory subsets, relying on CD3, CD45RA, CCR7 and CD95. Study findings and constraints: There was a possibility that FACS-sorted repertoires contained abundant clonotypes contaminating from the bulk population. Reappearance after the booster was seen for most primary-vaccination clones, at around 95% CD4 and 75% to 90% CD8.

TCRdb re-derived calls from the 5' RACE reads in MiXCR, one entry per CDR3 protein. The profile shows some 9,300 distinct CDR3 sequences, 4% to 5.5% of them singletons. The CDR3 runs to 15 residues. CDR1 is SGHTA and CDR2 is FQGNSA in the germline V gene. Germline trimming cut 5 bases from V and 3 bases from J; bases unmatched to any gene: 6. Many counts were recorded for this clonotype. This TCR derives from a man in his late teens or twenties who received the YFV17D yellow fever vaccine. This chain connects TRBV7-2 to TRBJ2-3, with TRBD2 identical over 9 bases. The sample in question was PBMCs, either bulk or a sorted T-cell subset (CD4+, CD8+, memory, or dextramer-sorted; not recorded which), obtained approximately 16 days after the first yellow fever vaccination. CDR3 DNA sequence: TGTGCCAGCAGCGCGGGACTAGCTCGTACAGATACGCAGTATTTT. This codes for CASSAGLARTDTQYF.